The subject of this entry is one T cell receptor (beta chain). Its antigen remains unidentified. Documented treatment: approximately 9-day PBMC culture with coronavirus spike peptide pools or control peptides (ViraFEST assay). After expanding antigen-specific T cells with peptide pools, ViraFEST sequenced their TCRs. The CDR3 has 13 amino acids. V was clipped by 7 bases and J by 6 bases, with 13 bases between them. CDR1 is MNHNS, CDR2 SASEGT, per germline. The sample originates from a study of vaccination and CD4 T cells after COVID-19. About the research overall: The convalescents were made up of six males and four females, two of whom were Hispanic.

Once obtained from cultured CD4+ T cells, the DNA was sequenced using the Oncomine TCR Beta short-read assay. Each CDR3 protein gets one entry after TCRdb re-called the PCR reads with MiXCR. Here the sample spans approximately 12,000 distinct CDR3 sequences, roughly 80% being singletons. This sequence was found in a human donor who had recovered from COVID-19. V and J are TRBV6-1 and TRBJ1-5; D call uncertain. Material: CD4+ T cells from blood, cultured in vitro. In nucleotides, the CDR3 is TGTGCCAGCATTGGACTAGGGAGTCAGCCCCAGCATTTT. Encoded protein: CASIGLGSQPQHF.